This T cell receptor (beta chain) was identified in a study of T cells in Graves' hyperthyroidism and ophthalmopathy. Study-wide context: Peripheral blood was acquired at first diagnosis, ahead of any therapy whatsoever. Broader study findings: From stable hyperthyroidism, ophthalmopathy was set apart by a 13 V-J model.

Using RNA transcripts as the source, TCR beta CDR3 regions were amplified. During a first-round RT-PCR of the TCR CDR3, the HTBI primer set was used. TCRdb redid the calling of the multiplex PCR reads with MiXCR, one entry per CDR3 protein. The table lists about 590,000 distinct CDR3 sequences, around a sixth of them singletons, with around 7.3% in the top ten. This clonotype appeared many times. Its cognate antigen is unknown. The V and J ends lost 5 bases and 8 bases respectively, with 19 bases between them. There are 15 residues in the CDR3. Germline V gene sequence: CDR1 MDHEN, CDR2 SYDVKM. The specimen sequenced was blood. This clonotype was obtained from a woman aged 25 to 39 with Graves' hyperthyroidism. The V and J genes are TRBV28 and TRBJ1-5; D might be TRBD1 (6 bases). In DNA form, the CDR3 reads TGTGCCAGCAGTCTCCCTGGGGGGCCCGTGGAGCCCCAGCATTTT. It yields the protein CASSLPGGPVEPQHF.